The clone carrying this T cell receptor (beta chain) was picked up a small number of times. Its target is not known. Amplified TCR beta CDR3 regions derived from RNA transcripts. Primed by the HTBI set, a first-round RT-PCR was run on the TCR CDR3. TCRdb used MiXCR to reprocess the multiplex PCR reads, holding one entry per CDR3 protein. Seen here are approximately 490,000 distinct CDR3 sequences, 22% observed once, and the top ten hold roughly 49%. Used for diagnoses were clinical symptoms, serum thyroxine and TRAb, thyroid ultrasound and orbital computed tomography. Using less than 12 ml of fresh peripheral blood, PBMCs were prepared. This sample was included in a study of T cells in Graves' hyperthyroidism and ophthalmopathy. The overall study: Before treatment of any kind, peripheral blood was taken at initial diagnosis.

Study findings and constraints: Stable hyperthyroidism and ophthalmopathy were separated using 13 V-J signatures.

CDR1 and CDR2 from the germline V gene are LGHNA and YSLEER. V shed 0 bases and J shed 1 base, with 9 bases lying between them. This CDR3 contains 15 residues. Sequencing was carried out using blood. J is TRBJ1-1 and V is TRBV4-3, with D possibly TRBD1 on 5 matching bases. The sequence came from a woman aged 70-85 years with Graves' ophthalmopathy. CDR3 amino acids: CASSQDWQGNTEAFF. As DNA, the CDR3 is TGCGCCAGCAGCCAAGACTGGCAGGGGAACACTGAAGCTTTCTTT.